This note documents a single TCR beta chain sequence. Antigen unknown. These data belong to a study of CD8 T cells in Susac syndrome. The study's findings and limits: An acknowledgment was made by the study that its TCR sequencing and HLA analysis involved relatively few individuals.

From blood CD8+ and CD4+ T cells, the TCR beta chain was sequenced. J was trimmed by 8 bases and V by 4 bases; bases with no gene match: 13. The length of the CDR3 is 15 residues. CDR1 and CDR2 (germline): MNHEY, SVGEGT. Random hexamers were used to reverse transcribe the RNA input (about 0.45 to 1 ug). TCRdb itself ran the immunoSEQ multiplex PCR reads through MiXCR, one entry per CDR3 protein. The data hold some 300,000 distinct CDR3 sequences, with around 91% observed a single time. The sequence was obtained from a human donor with multiple sclerosis. Specimen: CD8+ T cells from PBMCs. The chain uses TRBV6-2 or TRBV6-3 and TRBJ1-1; 7 positions agree with TRBD1. The CDR3 is CASSLSLQGFGEAFF. CDR3 nucleotides: TGTGCCAGCAGTTTATCGCTACAGGGGTTTGGAGAAGCTTTCTTT.